The 22 T cell receptor beta chains reported below all come from one sample, sequenced in a study of blood T cell repertoires in COVID-19. Assay used: immunoSEQ multiplex PCR; TCRdb lists only in-frame clones, some missing. The data show some 210,000 clones, with 75% to 90% seen just once and about 4.8% held by the top ten. The sequenced material came from peripheral blood. Source of these receptors: a woman between 40 and 50 years old with acute or convalescent COVID-19.

This clone was seen a few times. The rearrangement links TRBV19 to TRBJ1-5, with D possibly being TRBD1 (6 bases). The germline V gene encodes CDR1 LNHDA and CDR2 SQIVND (reference sequence). CDR3 size: 16 residues. The V end lost 5 bases, the J end lost 4 bases, and 18 bases lay between the germline ends. Here the CDR3 reads CASSSTGKGENQPQHF. The CDR3 DNA sequence: TGTGCCAGTAGTTCCACAGGGAAGGGGGAAAATCAGCCCCAGCATTTT. The whole variable domain, remainder taken from reference TRBV19 and TRBJ1-5, is DGGITQSPKYLFRKEGQNVTLSCEQNLNHDAMYWYRQDPGQGLRLIYYSQIVNDFQKGDIAEGYSVSREKKESFPLTVTSAQKNPTAFYLCASSSTGKGENQPQHFGDGTRLSIL.

The V and J genes are TRBV3-1 (or the pseudogene TRBV3-2) and TRBJ2-6; TRBD1 matches at 8 bases. There are 18 residues in the CDR3. The V gene end was trimmed by 4 bases and the J gene end by 1 base; junction bases not matched to a gene: 9. Germline V gene sequence: CDR1 LGHDT, CDR2 YNNKEL (reference sequence). CDR3 sequence (DNA): TGTGCCAGCAGCCCGCGGACAGGGTTAGATTCTGGGGCCAACGTCCTGACTTTC. It translates to CASSPRTGLDSGANVLTF.

CDR3 region: CASSLVVASGTDTQYF. CDR3 in DNA: TGCGCCAGCAGCTTGGTAGTGGCAAGCGGAACAGATACGCAGTATTTT. This rearrangement joins TRBV5-1 to TRBJ2-3, with a weak D call TRBD2 (5 bases). Trimming shortened V by 0 bases and J by 3 bases, and 14 bases separated the two germline ends. Germline-derived CDR1 and CDR2 are SGHRS and YFSETQ. This CDR3 is built from 16 residues.

This clone was detected only once. The gene calls are TRBV19 and TRBJ1-1, with 7 bases fitting TRBD1. Germline V gene data show CDR1 as LNHDA and CDR2 as SQIVND (reference sequence). Trimming cost V 5 bases and J 6 bases; bases outside gene matches: 6. The CDR3 is 13 amino acids. Here the CDR3 reads CASSPRGTAEAFF. CDR3 DNA: TGTGCCAGTAGTCCTCGTGGGACAGCTGAAGCTTTCTTT.

V gene TRBV19 combines with J gene TRBJ2-2, with D maybe TRBD1 (6 bases). Per germline, CDR1 LNHDA and CDR2 SQIVND (reference sequence). CDR3 size: 15 residues. The V end was cut by 7 bases, the J end by 8 bases, with 20 bases between. DNA of the CDR3: TGTGCCAGTATCGGGACACATAGAGACGGGGGGGAGCTGTTTTTT. As protein: CASIGTHRDGGELFF.

The gene calls are TRBV29-1 and TRBJ1-2; the D is unclear. CDR3 size: 12 residues. Germline CDR1 is SQVTM and CDR2 is ANQGSEA. In DNA, the CDR3 is TGCACCGCTCAGGAGGGAAACTATGGCTACACCTTC. Translation: CTAQEGNYGYTF.

The V gene is TRBV5-4, the J gene TRBJ2-3; 7 nucleotides agree with TRBD2. This CDR3 has 15 residues. Germline loops: CDR1 SGHNT, CDR2 YYREEE (reference sequence). J gave up 10 bases and V 2 bases, and 13 bases lay outside the gene matches. The CDR3 region is CASSFLSGPSRSQYF. The CDR3 region has the DNA TGTGCCAGCAGCTTCCTTAGCGGGCCCTCCCGGTCGCAGTATTTT.

V is TRBV29-1 and J is TRBJ1-4; TRBD1 is a possible D gene (5 bases). Germline loops: CDR1 SQVTM, CDR2 ANQGSEA. The CDR3 extends over 14 amino acids. Trimming shortened V by 7 bases and J by 0 bases, and 12 bases separated the two germline ends. This CDR3 is CSAFSRATNEKLFF. DNA of the CDR3: TGCAGCGCTTTCAGCAGGGCAACTAATGAAAAACTGTTTTTT.

This clone was seen a handful of times. The chain employs TRBV28 and TRBJ1-1; D is undetermined. The CDR3 runs 14 residues. Germline V gene lookup returns CDR1 MDHEN and CDR2 SYDVKM. Trimming took 10 bases from V and 5 from J, leaving 20 bases between them. CDR3 amino acids: CATGEFRVWTEAFF. In DNA form, the CDR3 reads TGTGCCACCGGGGAGTTCCGGGTCTGGACTGAAGCTTTCTTT. The variable domain in full, completed from reference TRBV28 and TRBJ1-1, reads DVKVTQSSRYLVKRTGEKVFLECVQDMDHENMFWYRQDPGLGLRLIYFSYDVKMKEKGDIPEGYSVSREKKERFSLILESASTNQTSMYLCATGEFRVWTEAFFGQGTRLTVV.

CDR3 sequence reads: CASSLQGTDSGNTIYF. The DNA of the CDR3 is TGCGCCAGCAGCTTGCAGGGGACGGACTCTGGAAACACCATATATTTT. V is TRBV5-1 and J is TRBJ1-3, with D perhaps matching TRBD1 (6 bases). Germline lookup yields CDR1 SGHRS and CDR2 YFSETQ. V lost 1 base and J 0 bases, leaving 11 bases between the germline ends. CDR3 size: 16 residues.

The chain employs TRBV10-3 and TRBJ2-6, with 7 bases lining up with TRBD1. Trimming cost V 6 bases and J 4 bases; bases outside gene matches: 9. The CDR3 loop spans 16 amino acids. In germline, CDR1 is ENHRY, CDR2 SYGVKD. DNA of the CDR3: TGTGCCATCAGGTCAGGGGGTACTTGGGGGGCCAACGTCCTGACTTTC. The encoded protein is CAIRSGGTWGANVLTF.

V is TRBV6-1 and J is TRBJ2-7; the D gene is possibly TRBD2 (5 bases). The V end lost 3 bases, the J end lost 11 bases, and 17 bases lay between the germline ends. The CDR3 consists of 13 residues. Germline V gene data show CDR1 as MNHNS and CDR2 as SASEGT. The DNA of the CDR3 is TGTGCCAGCAGTGACCGGTTGGCCTACGGGGAGTACGTC. Amino acids: CASSDRLAYGEYV.

This clone was observed once. V usage is TRBV18 and J usage is TRBJ2-5; TRBD1 might be the D (5 bases). The CDR3 is made up of 13 amino acids. Germline V gives CDR1 KGHSH, CDR2 LQKENI. V lost 2 bases and J lost 4, with 8 bases in between. The chain's CDR3 is CASSPSRAETQYF. The CDR3 nucleotides read TGTGCCAGCTCACCATCCAGGGCAGAGACCCAGTACTTC.

The chain has TRBV7-3 and TRBJ2-5; 7 bases fit TRBD2. The CDR3 spans 14 residues. In germline, CDR1 is SGHTA, CDR2 FQGTGA. V shed 3 bases and J 2 bases; nucleotides not matched to a gene: 3. The CDR3 nucleotides are TGTGCCAGCAGCTTCATGGGGGGGCAAGAGACCCAGTACTTC. Amino acids: CASSFMGGQETQYF.

This clone was observed a single time. The chain joins TRBV4-1 to TRBJ2-5; 11 bases agree with TRBD1. J gave up 5 bases and V 1 base, and 6 bases lay outside the gene matches. Per germline, CDR1 MGHRA and CDR2 YSYEKL. This CDR3 contains 16 residues. CDR3 coding DNA: TGCGCCAGCAGCCAAGGACCGGGACAGGGGGATGAGACCCAGTACTTC. It yields the protein CASSQGPGQGDETQYF.

V usage is TRBV18 and J usage is TRBJ1-1; D is perhaps TRBD1 (5 bases). The CDR3 runs 14 residues. The ends were cut back, 1 base at V and 4 bases at J, with 10 bases in the middle. CDR1 KGHSH and CDR2 LQKENI come from the germline V gene. CDR3 in amino acids: CASSPRQSTTEAFF. The CDR3 bases are TGTGCCAGCTCACCACGACAGTCGACCACTGAAGCTTTCTTT. Full variable domain (rest looked up from reference TRBV18 and TRBJ1-1): NAGVMQNPRHLVRRRGQEARLRCSPMKGHSHVYWYRQLPEEGLKFMVYLQKENIIDESGMPKERFSAEFPKEGPSILRIQQVVRGDSAAYFCASSPRQSTTEAFFGQGTRLTVV.

The chain uses TRBV27 and TRBJ1-1, with D tentatively TRBD1 (6 bases). Trimming removed 8 bases from V and 6 bases from J, with 13 bases in between. CDR1 is MNHEY, CDR2 SMNVEV, per germline (reference sequence). The CDR3 consists of 12 residues. The CDR3 protein is CASSKGGAEAFF. The CDR3, as DNA: TGTGCCAGCTCTAAGGGGGGGGCTGAAGCTTTCTTT.

As concerns this clone: Its ends do not fully match the called genes, so a read error is possible. This chain connects TRBV6-1 to TRBJ2-5; D remains ambiguous. This CDR3 spans 13 amino acids. Germline values: CDR1 MNHNS, CDR2 SASEGT. The CDR3 here is CASSEGRWETQYF. Here the CDR3 DNA reads TGTGCCAGCAGCGAAGGTCGGTGGGAGACCCAGTACTTC.

The chain links TRBV6-5 to TRBJ2-5; 7 bases are a match to TRBD2. Per the germline V gene, CDR1 is MNHEY and CDR2 is SVGAGI. The V and J ends lost 4 bases and 5 bases, in that order; junction bases with no gene match: 7. The CDR3 loop spans 14 amino acids. The CDR3 loop is CASSSVMGGETQYF. For the CDR3, the DNA is TGTGCCAGCAGTTCCGTTATGGGAGGGGAGACCCAGTACTTC.

This sequence joins TRBV18 and TRBJ2-5; TRBD1 matches 8 bases. Germline V gives CDR1 KGHSH, CDR2 LQKENI. The CDR3 is 18 residues long. V shed 2 bases, J shed 1 base, and the junction held 12 bases outside the gene matches. In DNA form, the CDR3 reads TGTGCCAGCTCACCAGTGGGGATGACAGGGGTCCGCCAAGAGACCCAGTACTTC. Translating gives CASSPVGMTGVRQETQYF. The full variable domain, its missing parts supplied by reference TRBV18 and TRBJ2-5, is NAGVMQNPRHLVRRRGQEARLRCSPMKGHSHVYWYRQLPEEGLKFMVYLQKENIIDESGMPKERFSAEFPKEGPSILRIQQVVRGDSAAYFCASSPVGMTGVRQETQYFGPGTRLLVL.

Turning to this clone: An end of the junction differs from the germline gene, which may be a read error. The chain recombines TRBV24-1 with TRBJ1-1; 12 positions match TRBD1. This CDR3 region has 11 residues. Germline-derived CDR1 and CDR2 are KGHDR and SFDVKD. CDR3: CEGDRGLQAFF. As DNA, the CDR3 is TGCGAGGGGGACAGGGGGCTACAAGCTTTCTTT.

The chain uses TRBV5-6 and TRBJ1-6; the D gene is possibly TRBD1 (6 bases). Germline-derived CDR1 and CDR2 are SGHDT and YYEEEE. V was clipped by 2 bases and J by 0 bases, with 12 bases between them. The CDR3 covers 17 residues. The CDR3 loop reads CASSFGQGSSYNSPLHF. The CDR3 region has the DNA TGTGCCAGCAGCTTTGGGCAGGGGAGCTCCTATAATTCACCCCTCCACTTT.